This T cell receptor beta chain was captured in a study of CD8 T cells in Susac syndrome. About this clonotype itself: The antigen remains undetermined.

Germline V gene data show CDR1 as SEHNR and CDR2 as FQNEAQ (reference sequence). There are 13 residues in the CDR3. The ends were cut back, 5 bases at V and 12 bases at J, with 20 bases in the middle. Study results and caveats: That the number of individuals in its TCR sequencing and HLA analysis was relatively small was acknowledged by the study.

RNA, at about 0.45 to 1 ug, was reverse transcribed with random hexamers. TCRdb re-analysed the immunoSEQ multiplex PCR reads in MiXCR, keeping a single row per CDR3 protein. The table records more than 55,000 distinct CDR3 sequences, over 95% of them present only once. Specimen: CD4+ T cells from PBMCs. The chain uses TRBV7-9 and TRBJ2-7, with D maybe TRBD2 (6 bases). The sequence was collected from a human donor with multiple sclerosis. The CDR3 DNA is TGTGCCAGCAGCCTAGATTCACGAGGCGGGGCGTACTTC. This translates into CASSLDSRGGAYF.